This paragraph covers one T cell receptor beta chain sequence. This sample was taken from a study of blood T cell repertoires in COVID-19. Study-level background: The analysed material was cDNA or gDNA that came from T cells, B-cell-depleted T cells, or PBMCs.

The table came from immunoSEQ multiplex PCR; TCRdb's copy has only in-frame clones and leaves some out. The sample consists of about 160,000 clones, about 93% of them appearing once. The CDR3 totals 15 residues. Germline lookup yields CDR1 SGHVS and CDR2 FQNEAQ. The V gene lost 0 bases and the J gene lost 6 bases, with 12 bases spanning the gap. The rearrangement uses TRBV7-8 and TRBJ1-5; D is perhaps TRBD1 (5 bases). This TCR was recovered from a woman aged 45-59 years with acute or convalescent COVID-19. The specimen was peripheral blood. This CDR3 is CASSLAQGDSQPQHF. DNA for the CDR3: TGTGCCAGCAGCTTAGCCCAGGGTGATAGTCAGCCCCAGCATTTT. Combining the CDR3 with reference TRBV7-8 and TRBJ1-5 gives the whole variable domain GAGVSQSPRYKVAKRGQDVALRCDPISGHVSLFWYQQALGQGPEFLTYFQNEAQLDKSGLPSDRFFAERPEGSVSTLKIQRTQQEDSAVYLCASSLAQGDSQPQHFGDGTRLSIL.